The text below deals with one TCR beta chain. Its target is not known. Treatment in this sample: some 20 received Ad26.COV2.S at low or high dose, single or two shots; 5 received placebo; per-sample allocation not given. Samples came from day 63 after the first vaccine or placebo injection. Donor was an adult aged 18-55 years in Boston. The shot given was an Ad26 vector that makes Wuhan-strain SARS-CoV-2 spike. These data are taken from a study of Ad26.COV2.S vaccination and SARS-CoV-2 variants. Study background: Ad26.COV2.S given intramuscularly, once or twice 56 days apart.

Measured with immunoSEQ multiplex PCR; TCRdb has only the in-frame clones, and not every one. The sample lists approximately 410,000 clones, around 87% occurring once. Between the trimmed V and J ends, which lost 0 bases and 4 bases, there was a span of 15 bases. The CDR3 spans 16 residues. Per the germline V gene, CDR1 is MGHRA and CDR2 is YSYEKL. Overall study findings and caveats: Measurement of non-spike TCR breadth gave similar results in vaccine and placebo recipients.

Sequencing used peripheral blood, obtained in a trial of Ad26.COV2.S vaccine versus placebo. The chain recombines TRBV4-1 with TRBJ1-2; D is perhaps TRBD1 (5 bases). This TCR came from a person aged 18 to 65 who received the Ad26.COV2.S COVID-19 vaccine or a placebo. This chain's CDR3 is CASSQDYPGPGYGYTF. In nucleotides, the CDR3 is TGCGCCAGCAGCCAAGATTATCCGGGGCCAGGCTATGGCTACACCTTC.